This T cell receptor beta chain appears in the sequencing data of a study of CD8+CD57+ T cells in acquired aplastic anemia. As for the study in general: When averaged, DNA from sorted CD4+ and CD8+ cells came to about 3 ug. Healthy CD8+ samples averaged around 10 million reads. Study results and caveats: Between patients and controls, 25 to 30 CD8+ CDR3 sequences were found in common. For CD8+ Simpson's diversity, patients and controls showed no significant difference.

The length of the CDR3 is 16 residues. V gave up 6 bases and J gave up 0 bases; unmatched junction bases: 12. Germline V gene data show CDR1 as DFQATT and CDR2 as SNEGSKA (reference sequence). Profiles of TCR beta VDJ and CDR3 were generated from a genomic DNA template. TCRdb passed the reads through MiXCR, listing each CDR3 protein once. This table has roughly 170,000 distinct CDR3 sequences, 60% to 70% appearing once. A remark on this clonotype: The target antigen is unknown.

The sequence came from a human donor in good health. Sequencing was done on a sample of sorted CD4+, CD8+, or CD8+CD57+ T cells (not recorded which) from PBMCs. The chain joins TRBV20-1 to TRBJ1-1; 8 bases are shared with TRBD1. CDR3 DNA: TGCAGTGCCAACTCAGGGGGCAGAGGAATGAACACTGAAGCTTTCTTT. Residues: CSANSGGRGMNTEAFF.